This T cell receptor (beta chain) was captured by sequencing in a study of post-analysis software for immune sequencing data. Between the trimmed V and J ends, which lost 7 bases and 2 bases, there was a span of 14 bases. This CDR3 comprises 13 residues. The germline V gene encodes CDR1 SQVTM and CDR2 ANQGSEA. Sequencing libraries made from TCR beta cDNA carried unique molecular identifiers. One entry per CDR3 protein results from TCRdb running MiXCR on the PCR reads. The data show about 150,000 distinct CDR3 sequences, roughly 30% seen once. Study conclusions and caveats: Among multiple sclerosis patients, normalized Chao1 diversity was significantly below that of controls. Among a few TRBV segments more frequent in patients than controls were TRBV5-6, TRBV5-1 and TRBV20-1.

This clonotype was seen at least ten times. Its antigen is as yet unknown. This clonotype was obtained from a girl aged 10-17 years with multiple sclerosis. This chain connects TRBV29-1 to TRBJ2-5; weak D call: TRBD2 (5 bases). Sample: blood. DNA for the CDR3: TGCAGCGCGGCGGCGGGTGAACAAGAGACCCAGTACTTC. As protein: CSAAAGEQETQYF.